This T cell receptor (beta chain) was documented in a study of regulatory T cells (dated by TCRdb to the late 2010s). About the full investigation: Between CD3G-deficient patients and healthy controls, the study compared T-cell receptor beta repertoires in sorted regulatory T cells, conventional CD4+ T cells and CD8+ T cells.

The multiplex PCR used 52 forward TRBV primers and 13 reverse TRBJ primers, with assay-based and computational corrections for amplification bias. Within the immunoSEQ assay, multiplex PCR amplified rearranged TRB loci from genomic DNA. Sequencing of the TRB amplicons was done on an Illumina HiSeq platform. On the study's bioinformatics: Custom algorithms error-filtered the raw sequences and aligned the raw sequences to reference gene sequences, after which the immunoSEQ online tools were used for analysis. Frequencies of productive and nonproductive TRB rearrangements were assessed among unique sequences as well as among total sequences. The likelihood of self-reactivity was estimated by examining two features, hydrophobicity and amino acid composition, of TRB CDR3 positions 6 and 7. Group comparisons used t tests, Mann-Whitney tests or two-way ANOVA run in Prism software. Sourced from immuneACCESS, this table was stored by TCRdb with only in-frame sequences that have V and J called. A share of the clones is absent; for the studies checked, an unresolved V gene accounts for under half, and the remainder has no known explanation. V, J and clone size are those of that table, while D and trimming were read from the DNA. The sample profile shows about 23,000 clones; 88% of them were found once. Of the sample, under 1.5% falls within the top ten clones.

Cut back by 5 bases and 3 bases, the V and J ends lie 13 bases apart. Per the germline V gene, KGHSH is the CDR1 and LQKENI is the CDR2. From cysteine to phenylalanine, the CDR3 is 14 amino acids long. The retained sequence is limited to the CDR3, 42 bases, with the frame set at the first base. The paper as a whole reports these results and caveats: Restricted unique TRB V-J pairs and skewed V and J gene usage were observed in patient repertoires, most markedly in regulatory T cells. Conventional CD4+ T cells from CD3G-deficient patients were enriched for hydrophobic residues at CDR3 positions 6 and 7, suggesting more self-reactive specificities.

In regard to this clone: Its antigen target is currently unknown. Base qualities are not at hand, and no much larger clone is one base apart.

Evidence of autoimmunity was present in all CD3G-deficient patients, and the autoimmunity was more severe in two of the patients. At the time of testing, the patients were between 2 and 39 years old, and their CD4+ and CD8+ T cells had reduced naive proportions and increased memory proportions. CD4+ cells were FACS-sorted into CD25-high CD127-low regulatory T cells and CD25-low CD127-high conventional CD4+ T cells. A handful of individuals with CD3G deficiency made up the patient group. An international network of physicians spanning the United States, Europe and Asia provided the patient samples and clinical data. Peripheral blood mononuclear cells were isolated by Ficoll density separation.

The sequence is built from TRBV18 and TRBJ2-5; the D element might be TRBD1 or TRBD2, as each aligns at 5 bases. Input material: conventional CD4+ T cells sorted from blood. This clonotype was obtained from a child aged 10 to 17 with CD3G deficiency. The nucleotide sequence is given as TGTGCCAGCTCAACGGGACGAAGCGAAGAGACCCAGTACTTC. Protein translation: CASSTGRSEETQYF.